This TCR beta chain was identified in a study of T-cell memory formation after mild COVID-19. General study points: Balance between CD4 and CD8 was seen in clones contracting day 15 to 85, and a CD4+ lean was seen in later expanders.

TCRdb re-derived calls from the 5' RACE reads in MiXCR, one entry per CDR3 protein. This sample has 290,000 or so distinct CDR3 sequences, with 19% found just once. The germline V and J ends were trimmed by 5 bases and 6 bases, with 18 bases remaining between them. CDR3 length: 15 residues. This clonotype has a handful of counts. Its matching antigen is unknown. The source material was PBMCs or a T cell subset sorted from them (not recorded which). This clonotype was obtained from a man between 18 and 29 years old who had mild COVID-19 (a few samples of this study predate the infection). Cell type and time point are not known. The chain carries TRBV12-3 or TRBV12-4 and TRBJ2-3; no reliable D call. CDR3 sequence reads: CASSQFESGSDTQYF. The CDR3 DNA sequence: TGTGCCAGCAGTCAATTCGAAAGTGGGTCGGATACGCAGTATTTT.